This is a list of T cell receptor beta chains from one sample in a study of T cell responses to AZD1222 COVID-19 vaccine. Sequencing was performed with immunoSEQ multiplex PCR; in TCRdb, only in-frame clones are kept and a portion is missing. The repertoire holds about 130,000 clones, 86% seen once, with 12% in the top ten. The source was peripheral blood, collected on day 0 of AZD1222 vaccination. These TCRs come from an adult in good health. Both conserved end residues are part of each CDR3. Fields, in order: CDR3 protein, V gene, J gene.

CASSQQPDTQYF	TRBV3-1/TRBV3-2	TRBJ2-3
CAWGLASTDTQYF	TRBV30	TRBJ2-3
CASSDRGFNQPQHF	TRBV19	TRBJ1-5
CASSWGDRGHEKLFF	TRBV11-2	TRBJ1-4
CASSPRPGLAAARETQYF	TRBV3-1/TRBV3-2	TRBJ2-5
CAWSVITSGTLPFF	TRBV30	TRBJ2-1
CASRRRTGSSYNSPLHF	TRBV28	TRBJ1-6
CASSVGGLAGGREQFF	TRBV9	TRBJ2-1
CASSEGGNTEAFF	TRBV2	TRBJ1-1
CATSRDTGGYQPQHF	TRBV15	TRBJ1-5
CASSQDAGNYGYTF	TRBV4-3	TRBJ1-2
CASSQGVGIAVYGYTF	TRBV4-3	TRBJ1-2
CASSQDPRRGQGATNTEAFF	TRBV14	TRBJ1-1
CASSQDRDNQETQYF	TRBV4-1	TRBJ2-5
CASSPRDGGATNEKLFF	TRBV3-1/TRBV3-2	TRBJ1-4
CASSNPGYDQPQHF	TRBV21-1	TRBJ1-5
CASSIVRPGGAGYTF	TRBV19	TRBJ1-2
CASSLNQASSWGGELFF	TRBV7-3	TRBJ2-2
CASSIVPVLYYGYTF	TRBV19	TRBJ1-2
CASSLGGGITEAFF	TRBV11-1	TRBJ1-1
CASNGRKNTEAFF	TRBV19	TRBJ1-1
CASSAYRAVLQPQHF	TRBV21-1	TRBJ1-5
CASSLDSNQPQHF	TRBV7-8	TRBJ1-5
CASSLVGAHTEAFF	TRBV7-9	TRBJ1-1
CASGRGNTEAFF	TRBV6-5	TRBJ1-1
CASSVLQGPDTQYF	TRBV28	TRBJ2-3
CASSLGGSPLEQYF	TRBV5-6	TRBJ2-7
CASSPASGGASGANVLTF	TRBV3-1/TRBV3-2	TRBJ2-6
CASSPVSAEYGYTF	TRBV5-1	TRBJ1-2
CASSYGGEGGYGYTF	TRBV6-5	TRBJ1-2
CASSVATGMNTEAFF	TRBV9	TRBJ1-1
CASSVEGQFQETQYF	TRBV9	TRBJ2-5
CASSYTPQNSPLHF	TRBV6-6	TRBJ1-6
CASSQDTVPSQPQHF	TRBV3-1/TRBV3-2	TRBJ1-5
CAWSGGYGYTF	TRBV30	TRBJ1-2
CASRRDRGLYEQYF	TRBV27	TRBJ2-7
CASSYSGLGEKLFF	TRBV6-5	TRBJ1-4
CASSWTGAYEQYF	TRBV27	TRBJ2-7
CASSKNRGTNEKLFF	TRBV5-1	TRBJ1-4
CASSLGQGLRNEKLFF	TRBV13	TRBJ1-4
CASSPYEADTQYF	TRBV27	TRBJ2-3
CASSFRPQETQYF	TRBV12-3/TRBV12-4	TRBJ2-5
CASARVPYNEQFF	TRBV19	TRBJ2-1
CASSITQVGTGELFF	TRBV6-5	TRBJ2-2
CASSQYSDSNEQFF	TRBV3-1/TRBV3-2	TRBJ2-1
CASSDRHSYNEQFF	TRBV19	TRBJ2-1
CASGGLLIHEQYF	TRBV28	TRBJ2-7
CASSPRGGSGNTIYF	TRBV7-2	TRBJ1-3
CAWGIFSGNTIYF	TRBV30	TRBJ1-3
CASSTGGGNTIYF	TRBV2	TRBJ1-3
CAWSELGQASDKAFF	TRBV30	TRBJ1-1
CASRRSGTQSEKLFF	TRBV6-5	TRBJ1-4
CAIREGGEVNTEAFF	TRBV10-3	TRBJ1-1